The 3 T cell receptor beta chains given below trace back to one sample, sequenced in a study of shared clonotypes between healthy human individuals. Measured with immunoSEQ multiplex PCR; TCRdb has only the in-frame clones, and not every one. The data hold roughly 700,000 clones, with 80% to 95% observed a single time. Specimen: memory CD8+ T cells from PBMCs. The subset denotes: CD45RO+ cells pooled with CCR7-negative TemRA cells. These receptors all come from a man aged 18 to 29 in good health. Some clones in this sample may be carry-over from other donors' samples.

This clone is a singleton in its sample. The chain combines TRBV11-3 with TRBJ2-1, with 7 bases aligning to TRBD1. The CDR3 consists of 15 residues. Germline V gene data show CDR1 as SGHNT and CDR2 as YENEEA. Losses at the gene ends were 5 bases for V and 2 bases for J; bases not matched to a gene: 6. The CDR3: CASSTRQGAYNEQFF. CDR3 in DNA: TGTGCCAGCAGCACCAGACAGGGCGCCTACAATGAGCAGTTCTTC.

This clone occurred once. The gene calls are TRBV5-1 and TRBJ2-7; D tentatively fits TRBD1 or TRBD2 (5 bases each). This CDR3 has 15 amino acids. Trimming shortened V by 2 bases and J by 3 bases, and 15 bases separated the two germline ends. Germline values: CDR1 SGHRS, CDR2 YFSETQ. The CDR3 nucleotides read TGCGCCAGCAGCTTTGAGTCGATGGGGGACTACGAGCAGTACTTC. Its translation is CASSFESMGDYEQYF.

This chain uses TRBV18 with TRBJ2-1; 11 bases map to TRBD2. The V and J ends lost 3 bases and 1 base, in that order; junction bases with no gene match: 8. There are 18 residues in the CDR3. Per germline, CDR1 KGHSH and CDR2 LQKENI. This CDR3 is CASSPLTSGSESYNEQFF. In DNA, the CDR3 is TGTGCCAGCTCACCTCTAACTAGCGGGAGTGAATCCTACAATGAGCAGTTCTTC.